This paragraph reports one T cell receptor beta chain. Antigen unknown. This specimen comes from a study of T cell repertoires in ileal Crohn's disease. Clones were sequenced by immunoSEQ multiplex PCR, and TCRdb holds only the in-frame ones, with some missing. This table has about 11,000 clones, approximately 72% appearing once. General study results and limits: Within the first postoperative year, endoscopy came at median approximately 6.6 months.

The time point was: neoterminal ileum biopsy at postoperative endoscopy, about 6 months after surgery. The CDR3 contains 14 residues. V gave up 0 bases and J gave up 4 bases; unmatched junction bases: 2. CDR1 and CDR2 from the germline V gene are MNHEY and SVGAGI. The chain recombines TRBV6-5 with TRBJ1-2, with 7 nucleotides matching TRBD1. The source is an adult with Crohn's disease. Sequences were obtained from ileal tissue. The CDR3 nucleotides read TGTGCCAGCAGTTACTCGAGACAGGGCTATGGCTACACCTTC. The encoded protein is CASSYSRQGYGYTF.